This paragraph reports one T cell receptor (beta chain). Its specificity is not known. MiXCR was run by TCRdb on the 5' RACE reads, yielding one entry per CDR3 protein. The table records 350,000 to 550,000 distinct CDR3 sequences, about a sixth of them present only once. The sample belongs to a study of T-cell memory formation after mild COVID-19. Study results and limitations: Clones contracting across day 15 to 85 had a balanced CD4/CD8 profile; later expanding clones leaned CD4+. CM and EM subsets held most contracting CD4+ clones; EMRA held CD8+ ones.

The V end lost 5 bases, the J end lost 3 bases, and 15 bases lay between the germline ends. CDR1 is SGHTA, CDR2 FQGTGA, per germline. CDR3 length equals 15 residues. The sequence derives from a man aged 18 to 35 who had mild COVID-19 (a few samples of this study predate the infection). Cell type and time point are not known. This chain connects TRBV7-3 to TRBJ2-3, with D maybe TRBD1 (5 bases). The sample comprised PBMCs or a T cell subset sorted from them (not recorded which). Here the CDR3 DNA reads TGTGCCAGCAGCCAATCAGGGATGTGGACAGATACGCAGTATTTT. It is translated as CASSQSGMWTDTQYF. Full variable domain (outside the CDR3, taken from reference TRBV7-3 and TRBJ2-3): GAGVSQTPSNKVTEKGKYVELRCDPISGHTALYWYRQSLGQGPEFLIYFQGTGAADDSGLPNDRFFAVRPEGSVSTLKIQRTERGDSAVYLCASSQSGMWTDTQYFGPGTRLTVL.